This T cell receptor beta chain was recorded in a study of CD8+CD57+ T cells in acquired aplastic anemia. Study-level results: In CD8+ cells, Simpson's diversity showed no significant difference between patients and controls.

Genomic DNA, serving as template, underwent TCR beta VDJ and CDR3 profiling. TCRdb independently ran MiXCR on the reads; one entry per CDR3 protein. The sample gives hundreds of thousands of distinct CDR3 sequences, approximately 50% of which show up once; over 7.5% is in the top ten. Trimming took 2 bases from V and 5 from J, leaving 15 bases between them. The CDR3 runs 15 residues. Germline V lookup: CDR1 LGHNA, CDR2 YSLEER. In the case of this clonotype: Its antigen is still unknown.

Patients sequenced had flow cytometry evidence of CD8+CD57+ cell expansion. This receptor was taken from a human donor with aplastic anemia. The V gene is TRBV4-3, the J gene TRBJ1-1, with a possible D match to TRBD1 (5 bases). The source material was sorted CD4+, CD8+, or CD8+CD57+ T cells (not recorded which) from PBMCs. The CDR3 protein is CASSQFGQGRTEAFF. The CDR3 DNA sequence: TGCGCCAGCAGCCAATTCGGGCAGGGTCGGACTGAAGCTTTCTTT.